The 11 T cell receptor beta chains below all came from one sample that was sequenced in a study of T cell changes during pregnancy in multiple sclerosis. Method: immunoSEQ multiplex PCR; TCRdb's copy keeps in-frame clones and lacks some. The table records about 59,000 clones, roughly 94% of them present only once. Sequences were derived from CD8+ T cells from peripheral blood mononuclear cells, sampled after pregnancy. The receptors come from a female donor with multiple sclerosis, enrolled in a pregnancy study.

V is TRBV27 and J is TRBJ2-1, with TRBD2 matching over 11 bases. J lost 3 bases, V lost 4 bases, and 2 bases had no gene match. CDR3 size: 15 residues. Germline V lookup: CDR1 MNHEY, CDR2 SMNVEV (reference sequence). The CDR3 nucleotides are TGTGCCAGCAGTTCGGGACTAGCGGTCTACAATGAGCAGTTCTTC. Translating gives CASSSGLAVYNEQFF.

The CDR3 nucleotides read TGCAGCGTTGCAGCGAACACCGGGGAGCTGTTTTTT. Amino acid sequence: CSVAANTGELFF. The chain employs TRBV29-1 and TRBJ2-2, with D unclear. The V gene's germline CDR1 is SQVTM and CDR2 ANQGSEA. V lost 4 bases to trimming and J lost 0 bases, with 3 bases between them. This CDR3 spans 12 amino acids.

The rearrangement links TRBV5-1 to TRBJ2-7; 7 bases are shared with TRBD1. This CDR3 has 14 residues. Germline trimming cut 0 bases from V and 2 bases from J; bases unmatched to any gene: 2. The germline V gene encodes CDR1 SGHRS and CDR2 YFSETQ. CDR3 residues: CASSLGGGPYEQYF. The CDR3 DNA reads TGCGCCAGCAGCTTGGGAGGGGGCCCCTACGAGCAGTACTTC.

The chain couples TRBV6-5 to TRBJ2-1; no firm D call. The CDR3 consists of 14 residues. Germline V lookup: CDR1 MNHEY, CDR2 SVGAGI. Between the trimmed V and J ends, which lost 0 bases and 0 bases, there was a span of 3 bases. CDR3 in DNA: TGTGCCAGCAGTTACTCTCTCTCCTACAATGAGCAGTTCTTC. Its translation: CASSYSLSYNEQFF.

The rearrangement links TRBV27 to TRBJ1-5; D call uncertain. There are 15 residues in the CDR3. Trimming removed 5 bases from V and 0 bases from J, with 11 bases in between. From germline, CDR1 is MNHEY and CDR2 SMNVEV (reference sequence). The CDR3 DNA reads as TGTGCCAGCAGTGAGATATCGAATAGCAATCAGCCCCAGCATTTT. Translating it yields CASSEISNSNQPQHF.

The V and J genes are TRBV30 and TRBJ2-5; D might be TRBD2 (5 bases). Germline loops: CDR1 GTSNPN, CDR2 SVGIG (reference sequence). Trimming left V 4 bases short and J 5 bases short, with 20 bases between. This CDR3 is built from 15 residues. CDR3 sequence: CAWKVSAVALETQYF. The CDR3 region has the DNA TGTGCCTGGAAAGTTTCAGCCGTAGCGTTGGAGACCCAGTACTTC.

The rearrangement uses TRBV6-1 and TRBJ2-7, with TRBD1 matching over 7 bases. The CDR3 loop spans 14 amino acids. The germline V gene has CDR1 MNHNS and CDR2 SASEGT. V lost 1 base and J lost 2; bases outside the gene matches: 2. The CDR3 loop reads CASSEGQGTYEQYF. CDR3 in DNA: TGTGCCAGCAGTGAAGGACAGGGAACCTACGAGCAGTACTTC.

V usage is TRBV30 and J usage is TRBJ2-1; TRBD2 aligns across 9 bases. This CDR3 contains 14 residues. V gave up 4 bases and J gave up 6 bases; unmatched junction bases: 7. CDR1 is GTSNPN, CDR2 SVGIG, per germline (reference sequence). Here the CDR3 reads CAWIQSSGSNEQFF. CDR3 bases: TGTGCCTGGATACAGAGTAGCGGGAGCAATGAGCAGTTCTTC.

The chain is built from TRBV11-3 and TRBJ2-3; 8 bases line up with TRBD2. The CDR3 extends over 14 amino acids. J lost 4 bases, V lost 2 bases, and 2 bases had no gene match. CDR1 is SGHNT, CDR2 YENEEA, per germline. The CDR3 nucleotides read TGTGCCAGCAGCTTAAGCGGGAGTTCAGATACGCAGTATTTT. The encoded protein is CASSLSGSSDTQYF.

This clone was counted once. The CDR3 reads CASRFPGYEQYF. The CDR3 DNA sequence: TGTGCCAGCAGGTTCCCGGGCTACGAGCAGTACTTC. This chain joins TRBV28 and TRBJ2-7; D remains unclear. This CDR3 is built from 12 residues. Trimming left V 6 bases short and J 3 bases short, with 9 bases between. CDR1 MDHEN and CDR2 SYDVKM come from the germline V gene.

V and J are TRBV30 and TRBJ2-3, with 8 bases matching TRBD1. Germline loops: CDR1 GTSNPN, CDR2 SVGIG (reference sequence). CDR3 length: 13 amino acids. The CDR3 spells CAYERTGTDTQYF. The CDR3 DNA reads as TGTGCTTACGAACGGACAGGGACAGATACGCAGTATTTT.